This T cell receptor (beta chain) was recovered during a study of spatial heterogeneity in lung cancer. Study summary: Alpha-chain sequences were detected in numbers that were consistently lower than beta-chain sequences.

Notes on the study in general: Blood carried ubiquitous expanded tumor TCRs more at resection than follow-up.

The CDR3 is 14 amino acids. Germline V gene lookup returns CDR1 SGHTA and CDR2 FQGNSA. V lost 5 bases and J lost 8, with 13 bases in between. Time point of the sample: sample taken at primary tumor resection. The input material, whole RNA from tumor, nontumor lung or frozen PBMC, was sequenced unsorted. Untreated early-stage non-small cell lung cancer patients, approximately 79 in total, were the donors. The study tagged each TCR cDNA molecule with a unique molecular identifier. TCRdb re-called the 5' RACE reads through MiXCR, storing one row per CDR3 protein. The profile covers 35,000 to 45,000 distinct CDR3 sequences, with 5.2% appearing a single time and more than 20% taken by the ten largest. Notes on this clonotype: Its antigen is as yet unknown.

The material was PBMCs, obtained at surgery. The clonotype originates from a female donor with early-stage non-small cell lung cancer. The chain combines TRBV7-2 with TRBJ1-6; TRBD1 is a possible D gene (5 bases). CDR3 amino acids: CASSPGTRDSPLHF. The CDR3 nucleotides read TGTGCCAGCAGCCCCGGGACTCGGGATTCACCCCTCCACTTT.